This T cell receptor beta chain was observed in a study of T cell repertoires in cytomegalovirus infection. General study points: Cumulative public TCR beta family frequency identified CMV carriers with the relevant HLA. HLA-C-restricted CMV-specific TCR beta clonotypes were dominant in the ex vivo response.

Trimming cost V 7 bases and J 1 base, with 17 bases left between them. CDR1 is SQVTM, CDR2 ANQGSEA, per germline. The CDR3 has 15 amino acids. A note on this clonotype: Its cognate antigen is unknown.

MiXCR was run by TCRdb on the reads, yielding one entry per CDR3 protein. The sample lists around 740,000 distinct CDR3 sequences, approximately 34% occurring once. Sample: PBMCs. This clonotype was obtained from a human donor in good health (CMV status not recorded). Some clones in this sample may be carry-over from other donors' samples. The chain recombines TRBV29-1 with TRBJ2-1; D is unresolved. Here the CDR3 reads CSGRVVSWSYNEQFF. The DNA of the CDR3 is TGCAGCGGTCGAGTTGTAAGTTGGTCCTACAATGAGCAGTTCTTC.